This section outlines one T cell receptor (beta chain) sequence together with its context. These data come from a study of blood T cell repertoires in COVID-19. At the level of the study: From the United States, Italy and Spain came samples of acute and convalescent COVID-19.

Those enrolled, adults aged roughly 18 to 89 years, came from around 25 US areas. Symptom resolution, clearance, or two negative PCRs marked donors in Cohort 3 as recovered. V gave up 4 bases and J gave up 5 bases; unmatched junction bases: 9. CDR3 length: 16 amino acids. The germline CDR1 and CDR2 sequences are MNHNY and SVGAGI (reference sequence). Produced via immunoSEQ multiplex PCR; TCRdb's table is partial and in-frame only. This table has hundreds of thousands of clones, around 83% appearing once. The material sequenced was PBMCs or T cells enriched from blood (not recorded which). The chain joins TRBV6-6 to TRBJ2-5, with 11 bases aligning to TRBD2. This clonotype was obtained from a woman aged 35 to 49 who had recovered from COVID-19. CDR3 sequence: CASSSLTSGTYETQYF. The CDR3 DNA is TGTGCCAGCAGTTCATTGACTAGCGGGACGTATGAGACCCAGTACTTC.